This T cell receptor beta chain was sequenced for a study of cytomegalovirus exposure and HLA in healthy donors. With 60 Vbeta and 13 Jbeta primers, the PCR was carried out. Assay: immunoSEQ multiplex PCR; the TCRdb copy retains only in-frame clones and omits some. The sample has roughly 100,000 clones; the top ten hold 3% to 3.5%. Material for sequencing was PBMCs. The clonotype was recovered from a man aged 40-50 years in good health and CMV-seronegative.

CDR3 nucleotide sequence: TGTGCCATTTCAGACAGGGGGGGTTACGAGCAGTACTTC. Translating gives CAISDRGGYEQYF. The genes are TRBV10-3 and TRBJ2-5; 9 bases are a match to TRBD1. The J call may not be correct, given that the DNA end is closer to TRBJ2-7. This CDR3 region has 13 residues. The germline V gene has CDR1 ENHRY and CDR2 SYGVKD.